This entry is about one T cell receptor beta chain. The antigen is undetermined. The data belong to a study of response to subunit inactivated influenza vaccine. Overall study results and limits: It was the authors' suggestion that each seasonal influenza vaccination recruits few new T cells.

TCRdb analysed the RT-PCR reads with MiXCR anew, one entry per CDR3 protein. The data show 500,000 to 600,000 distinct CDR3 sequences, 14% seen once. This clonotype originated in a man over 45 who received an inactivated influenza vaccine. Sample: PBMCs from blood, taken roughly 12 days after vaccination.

The CDR3 DNA sequence: TGTGCCAGCAGCGTCTCTGGGACCGCTTATGGCTACACCTTC. It translates to CASSVSGTAYGYTF. V usage is TRBV11-2 and J usage is TRBJ1-2, with D possibly TRBD1 on 5 matching bases. Trimming cost V 5 bases and J 5 bases, with 15 bases left between them. The CDR3 is 14 amino acids. Per the germline V gene, CDR1 is SGHAT and CDR2 is FQNNGV.